These 21 T cell receptor beta chains came from one sample sequenced in a study of blood T cell repertoires in COVID-19. The assay was immunoSEQ multiplex PCR, and TCRdb's table has in-frame clones only and misses some. The data contain 140,000 or so clones, roughly nine tenths of them singletons. Sample: peripheral blood. These receptors were taken from a woman in her sixties or seventies with active COVID-19.

The chain couples TRBV5-1 to TRBJ1-1, with a tentative D call TRBD1 (6 bases). CDR1 SGHRS and CDR2 YFSETQ come from the germline V gene. Deletions cut 4 bases from V and 1 base from J, with 20 bases between. This CDR3 comprises 17 residues. The CDR3 region is CASSQNPVTGSNTEAFF. CDR3 nucleotides: TGCGCCAGCAGCCAAAATCCGGTTACAGGGTCGAACACTGAAGCTTTCTTT.

The chain has TRBV18 and TRBJ1-2; D is unclear. There are 13 residues in the CDR3. The V end was cut by 0 bases, the J end by 5 bases, with 7 bases between. The germline gives CDR1 KGHSH, CDR2 LQKENI. CDR3 sequence (DNA): TGTGCCAGCTCACCACCGTTGAGTTATGGCTACACCTTC. It yields the protein CASSPPLSYGYTF.

The rearrangement links TRBV10-2 to TRBJ1-1; D is ambiguous. V was shortened by 10 bases and J by 7 bases, with 25 bases between the two germline ends. This CDR3 has 15 amino acids. CDR1 and CDR2 (germline): WSHSY, SAAADI. The CDR3 bases are TGCGCCACAGCAGCAAATCGGTTAGGAGTCGGTGAAGCTTTCTTT. This sequence encodes CATAANRLGVGEAFF.

The chain links TRBV7-9 to TRBJ1-5; 7 bases agree with TRBD1. From germline, CDR1 is SEHNR and CDR2 FQNEAQ (reference sequence). The CDR3 contains 15 residues. V dropped 1 base and J dropped 5; count of bases not matched to a gene: 5. CDR3 sequence: CASSLEGGAHQPQHF. The CDR3 DNA reads as TGTGCCAGCAGCTTAGAAGGGGGCGCCCATCAGCCCCAGCATTTT.

The rearrangement uses TRBV3-1 (or the pseudogene TRBV3-2) and TRBJ1-3; D possibly corresponds to TRBD1 (6 bases). CDR1 and CDR2 (germline): LGHDT, YNNKEL (reference sequence). V was cut by 1 base and J by 0 bases, with 7 bases left in between. The CDR3 runs to 15 residues. The CDR3 sequence is CASSQGTDSGNTIYF. In nucleotides, the CDR3 is TGTGCCAGCAGCCAAGGGACAGACTCTGGAAACACCATATATTTT.

The chain uses TRBV9 and TRBJ1-3; D possibly corresponds to TRBD1 (5 bases). The CDR3 spans 13 residues. The V gene's germline CDR1 is SGDLS and CDR2 YYNGEE. The V and J ends lost 2 bases and 4 bases respectively, with 7 bases between them. The CDR3 nucleotides are TGTGCCAGCAGCGTGGCAGGGGGAAACACCATATATTTT. Residues: CASSVAGGNTIYF.

V gene TRBV28 combines with J gene TRBJ2-3, with D perhaps matching TRBD2 (5 bases). This CDR3 has 19 residues. Trimming cost V 4 bases and J 0 bases, with 23 bases left between them. Germline values: CDR1 MDHEN, CDR2 SYDVKM. CDR3 in DNA: TGTGCCAGCAGTTCCACCCTCCGGCCGAGGGAATCTAGCACAGATACGCAGTATTTT. Translated: CASSSTLRPRESSTDTQYF.

V and J are TRBV29-1 and TRBJ1-2; D is perhaps TRBD1 (6 bases). CDR1 SQVTM and CDR2 ANQGSEA come from the germline V gene. V dropped 3 bases and J dropped 10 bases, with 15 bases sitting between them. CDR3 length: 12 residues. CDR3 sequence (DNA): TGCAGCGTTGAGTCAGGGACAAGGATCTACACCTTC. Translating gives CSVESGTRIYTF.

V is TRBV28 and J is TRBJ2-1, with 7 bases matching TRBD2. V was clipped by 6 bases and J by 8 bases; unmatched bases: 7. Germline loops: CDR1 MDHEN, CDR2 SYDVKM. The CDR3 contains 13 residues. In nucleotides, the CDR3 is TGTGCCAGCAGCACTGGGAGGGCCCATGAGCAGTTCTTC. It translates to CASSTGRAHEQFF.

V usage is TRBV6-6 and J usage is TRBJ2-7, with D possibly TRBD2 on 5 matching bases. This CDR3 is 14 amino acids long. Trimming stripped 2 bases from V and 7 bases from J, with 15 bases between. The germline V gene has CDR1 MNHNY and CDR2 SVGAGI (reference sequence). The CDR3 DNA is TGTGCCAGCAGTTACGACCCGAGGGCCGGGGAGCAGTACTTC. Translating it yields CASSYDPRAGEQYF.

This chain uses TRBV18 with TRBJ2-3; D perhaps matches TRBD1 (6 bases). CDR3 length: 15 residues. The germline V gene has CDR1 KGHSH and CDR2 LQKENI. The germline V and J ends were trimmed by 0 bases and 5 bases, with 12 bases remaining between them. Here the CDR3 reads CASSPPGAHGDTQYF. CDR3 DNA sequence: TGTGCCAGCTCACCACCGGGGGCGCACGGAGATACGCAGTATTTT.

V gene TRBV9 combines with J gene TRBJ1-1, with TRBD1 as a possible D gene (5 bases). The CDR3 consists of 15 residues. Trimming took 5 bases from V and 4 from J, leaving 18 bases between them. In germline, CDR1 is SGDLS, CDR2 YYNGEE. Written as DNA, the CDR3 is TGTGCCAGCAGGTACCGCCCGGATGACAGCACTGAAGCTTTCTTT. Protein product: CASRYRPDDSTEAFF.

The J gene is TRBJ2-7, the V gene TRBV2; 9 positions agree with TRBD1. The V segment lost 5 bases and the J segment 4 bases; nucleotides outside the gene matches: 6. Germline assignment: CDR1 SNHLY and CDR2 FYNNEI. CDR3 length: 14 residues. The CDR3 loop reads CASSFTGQGYEQYF. CDR3 nucleotides: TGTGCCAGCAGTTTCACGGGACAGGGATACGAGCAGTACTTC. The complete variable domain, with remaining parts taken from reference TRBV2 and TRBJ2-7, reads EPEVTQTPSHQVTQMGQEVILRCVPISNHLYFYWYRQILGQKVEFLVSFYNNEISEKSEIFDDQFSVERPDGSNFTLKIRSTKLEDSAMYFCASSFTGQGYEQYFGPGTRLTVT.

This chain links TRBV2 with TRBJ2-2; 9 nucleotides match TRBD2. The CDR3 totals 15 residues. With V trimmed by 7 bases and J by 2 bases, 5 bases remained unmatched. Germline V gene lookup returns CDR1 SNHLY and CDR2 FYNNEI. CDR3 in amino acids: CASTVTSGNTGELFF. CDR3 sequence (DNA): TGTGCCAGCACCGTGACTAGCGGAAACACCGGGGAGCTGTTTTTT.

The gene calls are TRBV24-1 and TRBJ2-1; 10 bases agree with TRBD2. The CDR3 totals 18 residues. Germline lookup yields CDR1 KGHDR and CDR2 SFDVKD. J lost 7 bases, V lost 3 bases, and 14 bases had no gene match. This CDR3 is CATSDGNKLAGVWNEQFF. The CDR3 DNA reads TGTGCCACCAGTGATGGCAACAAGCTAGCGGGAGTATGGAATGAGCAGTTCTTC.

This clone appeared a single time. The chain links TRBV6-2 or TRBV6-3 to TRBJ2-7; 7 positions match TRBD2. In germline, CDR1 is MNHEY, CDR2 SVGEGT. The CDR3 length is 15 residues. Trimming removed 5 bases from V and 4 bases from J; junction bases left unmatched: 11. The CDR3 bases are TGTGCCAGCAGTCCCGCCCCTGCGGGAGTGTACGAGCAGTACTTC. The encoded protein is CASSPAPAGVYEQYF.

The gene calls are TRBV7-6 and TRBJ2-1; a possible D gene is TRBD2 (6 bases). Germline V CDR1 and CDR2: SGHVS, FNYEAQ. This CDR3 is built from 17 residues. V dropped 5 bases and J dropped 10 bases, with 27 bases sitting between them. CDR3 residues: CASSGGVAEALSQEQFF. CDR3 coding DNA: TGTGCCAGCAGCGGCGGGGTAGCGGAGGCGTTAAGTCAAGAGCAGTTCTTC.

V usage is TRBV7-9 and J usage is TRBJ1-2, with D uncertain. This CDR3 contains 13 residues. V was shortened by 3 bases and J by 2 bases, with 7 bases between the two germline ends. Germline values: CDR1 SEHNR, CDR2 FQNEAQ (reference sequence). CDR3 nucleotide sequence: TGTGCCAGCAGCTTCCACACGAACTATGGCTACACCTTC. Its translation: CASSFHTNYGYTF.

The chain employs TRBV12-5 and TRBJ2-1; 7 nucleotides match TRBD2. J gave up 7 bases and V 1 base, and 4 bases lay outside the gene matches. The CDR3 length is 14 residues. Germline V gives CDR1 LGHNT, CDR2 FRNRAP. The CDR3 reads CASGLGGSGNEQFF. The CDR3 bases are TGTGCTAGTGGTTTGGGCGGGAGCGGGAATGAGCAGTTCTTC.

There are a few counts of this clone. V usage is TRBV18 and J usage is TRBJ2-7, with 12 bases fitting TRBD2. CDR3 length: 16 amino acids. V gave up 4 bases and J gave up 2 bases; unmatched junction bases: 6. Germline CDR1 reads KGHSH; CDR2 reads LQKENI. Here the CDR3 DNA reads TGTGCCAGCTCACAGCCTGGACTAGCGGGAACCTACGAGCAGTACTTC. As protein: CASSQPGLAGTYEQYF. The whole variable domain, remainder taken from reference TRBV18 and TRBJ2-7, is NAGVMQNPRHLVRRRGQEARLRCSPMKGHSHVYWYRQLPEEGLKFMVYLQKENIIDESGMPKERFSAEFPKEGPSILRIQQVVRGDSAAYFCASSQPGLAGTYEQYFGPGTRLTVT.

The chain recombines TRBV2 with TRBJ1-1; 9 positions match TRBD1. CDR3 length: 15 amino acids. CDR1 and CDR2 from the germline V gene are SNHLY and FYNNEI. Unmatched junction bases numbered 15, after V lost 5 bases and J lost 11 bases. CDR3 nucleotide sequence: TGTGCCAGCAGTTTTCTCCCCCGGGACAGGGTCGGGGCTTTCTTT. Protein product: CASSFLPRDRVGAFF.